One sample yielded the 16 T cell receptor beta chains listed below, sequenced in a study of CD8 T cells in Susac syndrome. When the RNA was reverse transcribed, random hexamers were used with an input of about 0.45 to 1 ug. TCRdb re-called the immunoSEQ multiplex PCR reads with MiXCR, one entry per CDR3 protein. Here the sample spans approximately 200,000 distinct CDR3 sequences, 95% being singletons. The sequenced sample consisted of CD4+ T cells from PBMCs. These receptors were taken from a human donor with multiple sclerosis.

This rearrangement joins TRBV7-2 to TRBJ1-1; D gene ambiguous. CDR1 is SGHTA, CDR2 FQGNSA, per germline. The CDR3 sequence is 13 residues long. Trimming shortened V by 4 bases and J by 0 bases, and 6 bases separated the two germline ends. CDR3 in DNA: TGTGCCAGCAGCTCATACTTGAACACTGAAGCTTTCTTT. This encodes CASSSYLNTEAFF.

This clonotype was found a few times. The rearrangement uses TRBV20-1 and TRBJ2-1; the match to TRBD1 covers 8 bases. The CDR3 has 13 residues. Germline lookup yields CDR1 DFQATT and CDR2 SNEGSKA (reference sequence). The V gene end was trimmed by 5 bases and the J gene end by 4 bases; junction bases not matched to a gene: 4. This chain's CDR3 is CSAGQGLYNEQFF. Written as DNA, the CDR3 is TGCAGTGCTGGACAGGGACTTTACAATGAGCAGTTCTTC.

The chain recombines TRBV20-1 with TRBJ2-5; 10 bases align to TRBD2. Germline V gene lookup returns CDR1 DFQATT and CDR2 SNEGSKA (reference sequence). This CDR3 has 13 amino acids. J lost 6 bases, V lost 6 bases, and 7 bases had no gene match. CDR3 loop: CSASGGAVKTQYF. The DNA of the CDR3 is TGCAGTGCCAGCGGGGGGGCGGTAAAGACCCAGTACTTC.

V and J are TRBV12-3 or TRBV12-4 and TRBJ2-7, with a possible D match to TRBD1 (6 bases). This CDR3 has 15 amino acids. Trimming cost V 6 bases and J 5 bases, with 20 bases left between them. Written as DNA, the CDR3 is TGTGCCAGCAGGATATGGGGGCCTGATGGCCACGAGCAGTACTTC. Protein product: CASRIWGPDGHEQYF.

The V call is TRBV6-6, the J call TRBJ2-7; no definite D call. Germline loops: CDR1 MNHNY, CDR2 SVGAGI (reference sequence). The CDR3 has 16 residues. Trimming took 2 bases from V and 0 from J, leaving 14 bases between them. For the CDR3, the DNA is TGTGCCAGCAGTTACGGCTTGCGGCCAAGCTCCTACGAGCAGTACGTC. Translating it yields CASSYGLRPSSYEQYV.

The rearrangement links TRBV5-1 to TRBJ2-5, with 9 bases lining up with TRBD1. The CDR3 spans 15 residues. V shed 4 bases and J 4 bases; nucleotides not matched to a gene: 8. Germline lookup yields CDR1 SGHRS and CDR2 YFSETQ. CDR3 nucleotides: TGCGCCAGCAGCCGAGATCGACAGGGGGGAGAGACCCAGTACTTC. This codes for CASSRDRQGGETQYF.

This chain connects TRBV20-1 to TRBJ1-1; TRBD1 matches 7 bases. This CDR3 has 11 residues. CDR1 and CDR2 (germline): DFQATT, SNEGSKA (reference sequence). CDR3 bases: TGCGGGTACAGGGGTGCCGCTGAAGCTTTCTTT. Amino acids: CGYRGAAEAFF.

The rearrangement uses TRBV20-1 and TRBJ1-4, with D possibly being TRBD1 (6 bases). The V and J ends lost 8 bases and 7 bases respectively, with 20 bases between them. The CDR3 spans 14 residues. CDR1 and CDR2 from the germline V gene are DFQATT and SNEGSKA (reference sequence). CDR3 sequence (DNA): TGCAGTTCAGACCGGGGGGCGCAGGGTGAAAAACTGTTTTTT. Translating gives CSSDRGAQGEKLFF.

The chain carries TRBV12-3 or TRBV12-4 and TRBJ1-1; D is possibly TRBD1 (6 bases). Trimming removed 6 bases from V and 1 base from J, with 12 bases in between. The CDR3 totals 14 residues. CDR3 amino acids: CASRPTGENTEAFF. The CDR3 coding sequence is TGTGCCAGCAGGCCGACAGGTGAGAACACTGAAGCTTTCTTT.

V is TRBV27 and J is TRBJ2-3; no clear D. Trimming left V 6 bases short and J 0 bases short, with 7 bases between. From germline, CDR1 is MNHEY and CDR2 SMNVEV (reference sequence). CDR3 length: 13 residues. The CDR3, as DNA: TGTGCCAGCAGGAGCCTCAGCACAGATACGCAGTATTTT. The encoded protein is CASRSLSTDTQYF.

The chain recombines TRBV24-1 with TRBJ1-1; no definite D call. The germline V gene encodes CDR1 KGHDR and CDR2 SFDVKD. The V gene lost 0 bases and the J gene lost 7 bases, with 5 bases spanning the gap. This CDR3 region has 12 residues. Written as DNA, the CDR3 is TGTGCCACCAGTGATTTGTCGGGTGAAGCTTTCTTT. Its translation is CATSDLSGEAFF.

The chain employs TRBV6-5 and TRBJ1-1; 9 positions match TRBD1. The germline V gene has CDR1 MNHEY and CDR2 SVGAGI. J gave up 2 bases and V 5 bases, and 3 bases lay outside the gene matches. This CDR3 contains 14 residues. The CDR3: CASSKQGANTEAFF. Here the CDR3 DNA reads TGTGCCAGCAGTAAACAGGGGGCTAACACTGAAGCTTTCTTT.

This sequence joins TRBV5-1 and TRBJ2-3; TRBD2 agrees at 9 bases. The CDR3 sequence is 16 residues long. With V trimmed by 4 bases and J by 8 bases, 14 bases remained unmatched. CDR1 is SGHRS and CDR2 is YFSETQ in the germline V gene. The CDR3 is CASSPPGLAGWGTQYF. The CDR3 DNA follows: TGCGCCAGCAGCCCCCCGGGACTAGCCGGGTGGGGTACGCAGTATTTT. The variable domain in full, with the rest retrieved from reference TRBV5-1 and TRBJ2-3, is KAGVTQTPRYLIKTRGQQVTLSCSPISGHRSVSWYQQTPGQGLQFLFEYFSETQRNKGNFPGRFSGRQFSNSRSEMNVSTLELGDSALYLCASSPPGLAGWGTQYFGPGTRLTVL.

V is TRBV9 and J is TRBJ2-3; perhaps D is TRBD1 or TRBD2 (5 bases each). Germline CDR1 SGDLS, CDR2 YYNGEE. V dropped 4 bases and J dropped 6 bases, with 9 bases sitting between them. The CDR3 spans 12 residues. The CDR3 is CASSPREDTQYF. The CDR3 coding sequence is TGTGCCAGCAGCCCCAGGGAGGATACGCAGTATTTT.

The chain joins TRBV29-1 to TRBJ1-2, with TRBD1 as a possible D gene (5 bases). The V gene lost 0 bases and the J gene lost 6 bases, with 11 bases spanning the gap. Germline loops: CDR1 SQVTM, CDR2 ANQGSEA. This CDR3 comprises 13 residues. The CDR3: CSVEDRGGDGYTF. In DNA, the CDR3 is TGCAGCGTTGAAGATCGCGGAGGGGATGGCTACACCTTC.

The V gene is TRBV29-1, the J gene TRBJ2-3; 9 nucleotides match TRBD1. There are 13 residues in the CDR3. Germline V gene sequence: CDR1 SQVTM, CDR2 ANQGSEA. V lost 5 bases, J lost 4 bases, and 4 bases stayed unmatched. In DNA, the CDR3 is TGCAGCGTTAAGACAGGGGGTTCAGATACGCAGTATTTT. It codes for CSVKTGGSDTQYF.